These 7 T cell receptor beta chains were all obtained from the same sample, sequenced in a study of blood T cell repertoires in COVID-19. The protocol was immunoSEQ multiplex PCR, while the TCRdb copy is restricted to in-frame clones and leaves out a portion. Among about 190,000 clones listed, around 85% were seen once. Sequencing was performed on peripheral blood. These receptors were collected from an older man with active or convalescent COVID-19.

The chain is built from TRBV25-1 and TRBJ2-1; TRBD2 matches 7 bases. V lost 4 bases and J lost 5; bases outside the gene matches: 8. Germline CDR1 reads MGHDK; CDR2 reads SYGVNS. This CDR3 spans 15 amino acids. CDR3 amino acids: CASSGRGSHHNEQFF. DNA of the CDR3: TGTGCCAGCAGTGGGCGCGGGAGTCACCACAATGAGCAGTTCTTC.

This sequence joins TRBV9 and TRBJ1-3; D unclear. The CDR3 loop spans 14 amino acids. Germline assignment: CDR1 SGDLS and CDR2 YYNGEE. V was trimmed by 0 bases and J by 1 base, leaving 5 bases between them. CDR3 loop: CASSVAGSGNTIYF. CDR3 DNA: TGTGCCAGCAGCGTAGCCGGTTCTGGAAACACCATATATTTT.

V usage is TRBV10-3 and J usage is TRBJ2-1; 9 nucleotides agree with TRBD1. V lost 6 bases, J lost 10 bases, and 7 bases stayed unmatched. The germline V gene has CDR1 ENHRY and CDR2 SYGVKD. This CDR3 comprises 13 residues. This CDR3 reads CAISRDRDGEQFF. CDR3 coding DNA: TGTGCCATCAGCCGGGACAGGGACGGCGAGCAGTTCTTC.

The rearrangement links TRBV6-5 to TRBJ2-1; TRBD1 matches at 10 bases. Unmatched junction bases numbered 6, after V lost 6 bases and J lost 7 bases. CDR3 length: 14 amino acids. Germline V gene lookup returns CDR1 MNHEY and CDR2 SVGAGI. CDR3 protein: CASSRTGGINEQFF. The CDR3 coding sequence is TGTGCCAGCAGCCGGACAGGGGGGATAAATGAGCAGTTCTTC.

The genes are TRBV19 and TRBJ1-1, with TRBD1 as a possible D gene (5 bases). This CDR3 has 13 amino acids. Trimming took 3 bases from V and 10 from J, leaving 15 bases between them. From germline, CDR1 is LNHDA and CDR2 SQIVND (reference sequence). The CDR3: CASSIRAPRGAFF. The CDR3 DNA reads as TGTGCCAGTAGTATCAGGGCCCCCAGAGGAGCTTTCTTT.

The rearrangement joins TRBV6-2 or TRBV6-3 to TRBJ1-2, with TRBD1 matching over 10 bases. Germline-derived CDR1 and CDR2 are MNHEY and SVGEGT. CDR3 length equals 13 residues. Losses at the gene ends were 6 bases for V and 4 bases for J; bases not matched to a gene: 2. The CDR3 spells CASSWTGGYGYTF. The CDR3 nucleotides read TGTGCCAGCAGCTGGACAGGGGGCTATGGCTACACCTTC.

V usage is TRBV28 and J usage is TRBJ1-6, with D perhaps TRBD1 (6 bases). The CDR3 loop spans 14 amino acids. V lost 3 bases to trimming and J lost 7 bases, with 10 bases between them. CDR1 is MDHEN, CDR2 SYDVKM, per germline. The chain's CDR3 is CASSFGGGNSPLHF. The DNA for the CDR3 is TGTGCCAGCAGTTTTGGGGGCGGGAATTCACCCCTCCACTTT. Full variable domain (missing parts from reference TRBV28 and TRBJ1-6): DVKVTQSSRYLVKRTGEKVFLECVQDMDHENMFWYRQDPGLGLRLIYFSYDVKMKEKGDIPEGYSVSREKKERFSLILESASTNQTSMYLCASSFGGGNSPLHFGNGTRLTVT.